The present T cell receptor (beta chain) was sequenced within a study of blood T cell repertoires in COVID-19. Clones were sequenced by immunoSEQ multiplex PCR, and TCRdb holds only the in-frame ones, with some missing. The table includes over 450,000 clones, 85% to 90% detected once. The CDR3 loop spans 15 amino acids. The germline V gene has CDR1 MNHEY and CDR2 SVGAGI. Losses at the gene ends were 4 bases for V and 5 bases for J; bases not matched to a gene: 10. The chain combines TRBV6-5 with TRBJ2-5; 7 bases match TRBD1. The source material was peripheral blood. The TCR was taken from a woman aged 45 to 65 with COVID-19, enrolled during active disease. CDR3 protein: CASSSRQGWTETQYF. Here the CDR3 DNA reads TGTGCCAGCAGTTCCCGACAGGGTTGGACGGAGACCCAGTACTTC.